One T cell receptor beta chain is described in this entry. The sample is drawn from a study of blood T cell repertoires in COVID-19. In the study overall: PBMCs, B-cell-depleted T cells, or T cells provided the cDNA or gDNA that made up the material.

Only in-frame clones appear in the TCRdb table, and some are missing; sequencing was by immunoSEQ multiplex PCR. Of 150,000 or so clones listed, about 90% are singletons. The V gene end was trimmed by 3 bases and the J gene end by 8 bases; junction bases not matched to a gene: 3. Germline assignment: CDR1 MDHEN and CDR2 SYDVKM. CDR3 length: 13 amino acids. This rearrangement joins TRBV28 to TRBJ2-2; TRBD2 matches 7 bases. Material for sequencing was peripheral blood. This receptor was obtained from a middle-aged man with acute or convalescent COVID-19. CDR3 loop: CASSLGGTGELFF. CDR3 coding DNA: TGTGCCAGCAGTTTGGGGGGGACGGGGGAGCTGTTTTTT. The full variable domain, completed using reference TRBV28 and TRBJ2-2, is DVKVTQSSRYLVKRTGEKVFLECVQDMDHENMFWYRQDPGLGLRLIYFSYDVKMKEKGDIPEGYSVSREKKERFSLILESASTNQTSMYLCASSLGGTGELFFGEGSRLTVL.